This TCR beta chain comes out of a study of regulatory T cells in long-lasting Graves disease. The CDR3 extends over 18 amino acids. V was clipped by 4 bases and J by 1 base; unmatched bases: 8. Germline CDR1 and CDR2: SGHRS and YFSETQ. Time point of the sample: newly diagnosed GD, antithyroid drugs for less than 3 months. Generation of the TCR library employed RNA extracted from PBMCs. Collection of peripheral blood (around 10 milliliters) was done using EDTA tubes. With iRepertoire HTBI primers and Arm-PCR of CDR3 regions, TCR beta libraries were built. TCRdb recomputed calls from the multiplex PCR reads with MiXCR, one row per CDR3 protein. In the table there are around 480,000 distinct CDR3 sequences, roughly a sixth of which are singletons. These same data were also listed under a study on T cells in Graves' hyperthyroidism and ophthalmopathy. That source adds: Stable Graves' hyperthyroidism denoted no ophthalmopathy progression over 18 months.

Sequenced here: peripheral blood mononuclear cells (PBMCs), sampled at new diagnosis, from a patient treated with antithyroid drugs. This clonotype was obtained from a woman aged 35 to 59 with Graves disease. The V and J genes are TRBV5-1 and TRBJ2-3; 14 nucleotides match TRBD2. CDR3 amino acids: CASSARLAGGPGTDTQYF. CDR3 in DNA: TGCGCCAGCAGCGCGAGACTAGCGGGGGGGCCTGGCACAGATACGCAGTATTTT. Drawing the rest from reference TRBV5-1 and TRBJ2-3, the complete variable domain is KAGVTQTPRYLIKTRGQQVTLSCSPISGHRSVSWYQQTPGQGLQFLFEYFSETQRNKGNFPGRFSGRQFSNSRSEMNVSTLELGDSALYLCASSARLAGGPGTDTQYFGPGTRLTVL.